Below, 4 T cell receptor beta chains from the same sample are listed, as sequenced in a study of T cells in Graves' hyperthyroidism and ophthalmopathy. RNA transcripts were the template for amplifying TCR beta CDR3 regions. The HTBI primer set drove a first-round RT-PCR of the TCR CDR3. TCRdb independently ran MiXCR on the multiplex PCR reads; one entry per CDR3 protein. The repertoire includes approximately 740,000 distinct CDR3 sequences, around 15% of them detected once, and 9.5% to 13% sits in the top ten. Sequenced input: blood. The receptors derive from a young woman with Graves' hyperthyroidism.

This clonotype was seen many times. The rearrangement links TRBV12-3 or TRBV12-4 to TRBJ1-2; perhaps TRBD1 as D (6 bases). The CDR3 is 13 amino acids. With 1 base removed from V and 4 bases from J, the gap between germline ends came to 7 bases. The DNA for the CDR3 is TGTGCCAGCAGTTTAGAGGACAGCTATGGCTACACCTTC. Protein product: CASSLEDSYGYTF.

The V call is TRBV20-1, the J call TRBJ2-5; possible D gene TRBD2, 6 bases. Germline CDR1 is DFQATT and CDR2 is SNEGSKA (reference sequence). The CDR3 has 13 amino acids. V was pared by 6 bases and J by 5 bases, with 16 bases between. CDR3 sequence reads: CSASTEGQETQYF. CDR3 nucleotides: TGCAGTGCAAGTACGGAGGGCCAGGAGACCCAGTACTTC.

This clonotype was seen at least ten times. The rearrangement joins TRBV11-2 to TRBJ2-2; 7 positions agree with TRBD1. The junction had 5 bases not matched to a gene; V was cut back by 3 bases and J by 1 base. In germline, CDR1 is SGHAT, CDR2 FQNNGV. The CDR3 consists of 16 residues. CDR3 in DNA: TGTGCCAGCAGCTTGGGACAGCCTATGAACACCGGGGAGCTGTTTTTT. Translated, it gives CASSLGQPMNTGELFF.

This clonotype came up many times. The chain is built from TRBV30 and TRBJ1-1; D remains unclear. From germline, CDR1 is GTSNPN and CDR2 SVGIG (reference sequence). CDR3 length: 13 amino acids. V was pared by 3 bases and J by 1 base, with 9 bases between. CDR3 in amino acids: CAWSRTANTEAFF. The CDR3 coding sequence is TGTGCCTGGAGCCGGACCGCGAACACTGAAGCTTTCTTT.